This record covers a single T cell receptor beta chain. The germline V gene has CDR1 MDHEN and CDR2 SYDVKM. V was clipped by 5 bases and J by 7 bases; unmatched bases: 3. The CDR3 is 14 residues long. This entry is derived from a study of blood T cell repertoires in COVID-19. Study information: The United States, Italy and Spain were the sources of the acute and convalescent COVID-19 samples. PBMCs, B-cell-depleted T cells, or T cells were the source of the cDNA or gDNA that made up the material.

In the authors' methods: Reference gene primers were amplified, and this amplification served to estimate nucleated cell counts. Assay: immunoSEQ multiplex PCR; the TCRdb copy retains only in-frame clones and omits some. That table gives V, J and clone size, and the DNA gave D and trimming. This table has 300,000 to 450,000 clones, roughly 90% appearing once. In Seattle, patients joined the study during active infection and were tracked longitudinally. This TCR was sampled from a woman younger than 45 with COVID-19, enrolled during active disease. Sequencing input: peripheral blood. The chain combines TRBV28 with TRBJ1-6; TRBD1 matches at 9 bases. This CDR3 is CASSTTGGNSPLHF. The CDR3 nucleotides read TGTGCCAGCAGTACGACAGGGGGAAATTCACCCCTCCACTTT.